The 2 T cell receptor beta chains reported below all come from one sample, sequenced in a study of cytomegalovirus exposure and HLA in healthy donors. Use of 60 Vbeta and 13 Jbeta primers characterized the PCR. Sequencing was performed with immunoSEQ multiplex PCR; in TCRdb, only in-frame clones are kept and a portion is missing. There are approximately 150,000 clones in the sample; 68% occur only once, and roughly 1.4% lies in the top ten. The sequencing input was PBMCs. The source is a man aged 50 to 60 in good health and CMV-seronegative.

This clone occurred a few times. The chain recombines TRBV19 with TRBJ1-5; D gene ambiguous. Trimming cost V 0 bases and J 7 bases, with 4 bases left between them. The germline CDR1 and CDR2 sequences are LNHDA and SQIVND (reference sequence). The CDR3 totals 12 residues. The CDR3 reads CASSIDLQPQHF. The CDR3 DNA reads TGTGCCAGTAGTATAGATCTCCAGCCCCAGCATTTT.

The rearrangement joins TRBV28 to TRBJ1-2; D remains unclear. Germline assignment: CDR1 MDHEN and CDR2 SYDVKM. Trimming shortened V by 4 bases and J by 6 bases, and 15 bases separated the two germline ends. This CDR3 has 14 residues. Here the CDR3 reads CASSSGLPAHGYTF. The CDR3 DNA reads TGTGCCAGCAGTTCTGGACTCCCCGCCCATGGCTACACCTTC.